This TCR beta chain was captured in a study of T cells in Graves' hyperthyroidism and ophthalmopathy. CDR3 length equals 17 residues. J gave up 4 bases and V 6 bases, and 5 bases lay outside the gene matches. The germline gives CDR1 SEHNR, CDR2 FQNEAQ (reference sequence). The definition of stable Graves' hyperthyroidism was no ophthalmopathy progression within 18 months. The hyperthyroidism was newly diagnosed and had lasted under 2 months; the patients were aged 18 to 65. Clinicians diagnosed patients from clinical symptoms, serum thyroxine and TRAb, thyroid ultrasound and orbital computed tomography. The CDR3 regions of TCR beta were amplified from RNA transcripts. Carried out on the TCR CDR3, a first-round RT-PCR used the HTBI primer set. TCRdb re-called the multiplex PCR reads through MiXCR, storing one row per CDR3 protein. Among roughly 840,000 distinct CDR3 sequences, 38% were seen once, and the ten largest hold more than 7%.

V gene TRBV7-9 combines with J gene TRBJ2-6, with 14 bases fitting TRBD2. This TCR was recovered from a man between 18 and 29 years old with Graves' hyperthyroidism. The sequenced sample was blood. The CDR3 here is CASSLGLAGVGANVLTF. CDR3 in DNA: TGTGCCAGCAGTCTGGGACTAGCGGGGGTCGGGGCCAACGTCCTGACTTTC.